A selection of T cell receptor beta chains follows, all from one sample in a study of human T cells and chemical hapten exposure. MiXCR was run by TCRdb on the RACE reads, yielding one entry per CDR3 protein. Counted here are over 300,000 distinct CDR3 sequences, roughly 4.6% occurring once; the ten biggest clones make up around 2.6%. The sample was whole blood, taken in connection with sensitization to the hapten diphenylcyclopropenone (DPC). Receptor source: a woman between 45 and 65 years old with alopecia areata. Some clones in this sample may be carry-over from other donors' samples. The CDR3 runs from the conserved cysteine through the conserved F or W. Each record gives: CDR3 protein, CDR3 DNA, J gene, V gene, clone size, D gene. A D gene is named only where the DNA matches it firmly. Clone size is not always given. Where it is, it says once, few, many or a class for expanded clones.

CDR3 protein: CSVPRDGENYGYTF
CDR3 DNA: TGCAGCGTCCCTAGGGACGGCGAGAACTATGGCTACACCTTC
J gene: TRBJ1-2
V gene: TRBV29-1
clone size: .
D gene: .

CDR3 protein: CASSVAPQGRFQETQYF
CDR3 DNA: TGTGCCAGCAGCGTAGCCCCCCAGGGGCGGTTCCAAGAGACCCAGTACTTC
J gene: TRBJ2-5
V gene: TRBV9
clone size: many
D gene: .

CDR3 protein: CASRLDWGAYNEQFF
CDR3 DNA: TGTGCCAGCAGGCTTGACTGGGGGGCCTACAATGAGCAGTTCTTC
J gene: TRBJ2-1
V gene: TRBV6-2/TRBV6-3
clone size: many
D gene: .

CDR3 protein: CASSPNRVAYEQYF
CDR3 DNA: TGTGCCAGCAGCCCGAACAGGGTCGCCTACGAGCAGTACTTC
J gene: TRBJ2-7
V gene: TRBV13
clone size: many
D gene: .

CDR3 protein: CSARGSDNNQPQHF
CDR3 DNA: TGCAGTGCTAGAGGATCGGACAACAATCAGCCCCAGCATTTT
J gene: TRBJ1-5
V gene: TRBV20-1
clone size: many
D gene: .

CDR3 protein: CASSFETSGGVWNEQFF
CDR3 DNA: TGTGCCAGCAGTTTCGAGACTAGCGGGGGGGTATGGAATGAGCAGTTCTTC
J gene: TRBJ2-1
V gene: TRBV12-3/TRBV12-4
clone size: few
D gene: TRBD2

CDR3 protein: CASSETPGSTDTQYF
CDR3 DNA: TGCGCCAGCAGTGAGACCCCGGGGTCAACAGATACGCAGTATTTT
J gene: TRBJ2-3
V gene: TRBV10-1
clone size: many
D gene: .

CDR3 protein: CASNDRGLVEAFF
CDR3 DNA: TGTGCCAGCAACGACAGGGGGCTTGTTGAAGCTTTCTTT
J gene: TRBJ1-1
V gene: TRBV7-9
clone size: .
D gene: TRBD1

CDR3 protein: CSVSRTSGTDTQYF
CDR3 DNA: TGCAGCGTTTCTAGGACTAGCGGCACAGATACGCAGTATTTT
J gene: TRBJ2-3
V gene: TRBV29-1
clone size: .
D gene: TRBD2

CDR3 protein: CSARDSGGWTYEQYF
CDR3 DNA: TGCAGTGCTAGAGATTCGGGGGGGTGGACCTACGAGCAGTACTTC
J gene: TRBJ2-7
V gene: TRBV20-1
clone size: few
D gene: TRBD2

CDR3 protein: CAIRRDSNQPQHF
CDR3 DNA: TGTGCCATCCGGAGGGATAGCAATCAGCCCCAGCATTTT
J gene: TRBJ1-5
V gene: TRBV10-3
clone size: many
D gene: .

CDR3 protein: CASSLDPYEQHF
CDR3 DNA: TGTGCCAGCAGTCTGGACCCTTACGAGCAGCACTTC
J gene: TRBJ2-7
V gene: TRBV28
clone size: many
D gene: .

CDR3 protein: CATSRGRYNEQFF
CDR3 DNA: TGTGCCACCAGCAGAGGCCGGTACAATGAGCAGTTCTTC
J gene: TRBJ2-1
V gene: TRBV15
clone size: many
D gene: .

CDR3 protein: CASSPRASNYGYTF
CDR3 DNA: TGTGCCAGCAGCCCGAGGGCCTCTAACTATGGCTACACCTTC
J gene: TRBJ1-2
V gene: TRBV3-1
clone size: many
D gene: .

CDR3 protein: CSAREAGGSHEQYF
CDR3 DNA: TGCAGTGCTAGGGAAGCGGGAGGGTCCCACGAGCAGTACTTC
J gene: TRBJ2-7
V gene: TRBV20-1
clone size: many
D gene: TRBD2

CDR3 protein: CSAPQGADNSPLHF
CDR3 DNA: TGCAGTGCTCCACAGGGCGCCGATAATTCACCCCTCCACTTT
J gene: TRBJ1-6
V gene: TRBV20-1
clone size: few
D gene: .

CDR3 protein: CASSDRHTDTQYF
CDR3 DNA: TGCGCCAGCAGCGACAGACACACAGATACGCAGTATTTT
J gene: TRBJ2-3
V gene: TRBV10-1
clone size: many
D gene: .

CDR3 protein: CASSQAGWNTEAFF
CDR3 DNA: TGTGCCAGCAGCCAAGCAGGGTGGAACACTGAAGCTTTCTTT
J gene: TRBJ1-1
V gene: TRBV14
clone size: few
D gene: .

CDR3 protein: CSAREATISYEQYF
CDR3 DNA: TGCAGTGCTAGAGAGGCGACTATTTCCTACGAGCAGTACTTC
J gene: TRBJ2-7
V gene: TRBV20-1
clone size: many
D gene: .

CDR3 protein: CAGSIWGQRTDTQYF
CDR3 DNA: TGTGCCGGATCAATTTGGGGACAGCGCACAGATACGCAGTATTTT
J gene: TRBJ2-3
V gene: TRBV7-9
clone size: many
D gene: TRBD1

CDR3 protein: CASSQDSESSTNYGYTF
CDR3 DNA: TGTGCCAGCAGCCAAGATTCGGAATCATCCACTAACTATGGCTACACCTTC
J gene: TRBJ1-2
V gene: TRBV4-2
clone size: .
D gene: .

CDR3 protein: CASSRVTNIQYF
CDR3 DNA: TGTGCCAGCAGCCGGGTCACCAACATTCAGTACTTC
J gene: TRBJ2-4
V gene: TRBV14
clone size: many
D gene: .

CDR3 protein: CSAREGNGNQPQHF
CDR3 DNA: TGCAGTGCTAGGGAGGGGAATGGCAATCAGCCCCAGCATTTT
J gene: TRBJ1-5
V gene: TRBV20-1
clone size: .
D gene: .

CDR3 protein: CASSRDRGTYIEQFF
CDR3 DNA: TGTGCCAGCAGCCGGGACAGGGGCACCTACATTGAGCAGTTCTTC
J gene: TRBJ2-1
V gene: TRBV7-9
clone size: .
D gene: TRBD1

CDR3 protein: CASSYTGATGTTEAFF
CDR3 DNA: TGTGCCAGCAGTTATACAGGGGCCACTGGGACCACTGAAGCTTTCTTT
J gene: TRBJ1-1
V gene: TRBV5-5
clone size: many
D gene: TRBD1

CDR3 protein: CASSVTSGGEQFF
CDR3 DNA: TGTGCCAGCAGTGTGACTAGCGGGGGTGAGCAGTTCTTC
J gene: TRBJ2-1
V gene: TRBV6-5
clone size: many
D gene: TRBD2

CDR3 protein: CASSLEGSGGPGDTQYF
CDR3 DNA: TGCGCCAGCAGCTTGGAAGGCAGCGGGGGGCCAGGAGATACGCAGTATTTT
J gene: TRBJ2-3
V gene: TRBV5-1
clone size: many
D gene: TRBD2

CDR3 protein: CASSQEGGQATNEKLFF
CDR3 DNA: TGTGCCAGCAGCCAAGAGGGCGGACAGGCAACAAATGAAAAACTGTTTTTT
J gene: TRBJ1-4
V gene: TRBV4-2
clone size: .
D gene: TRBD1

CDR3 protein: CSVAGQADEQYF
CDR3 DNA: TGCAGCGTGGCGGGACAGGCCGACGAGCAGTACTTC
J gene: TRBJ2-7
V gene: TRBV29-1
clone size: many
D gene: TRBD1

CDR3 protein: CASSLGTGDQPQHF
CDR3 DNA: TGTGCCAGCAGCCTGGGGACAGGCGATCAGCCCCAGCATTTT
J gene: TRBJ1-5
V gene: TRBV5-5
clone size: many
D gene: TRBD1

CDR3 protein: CATSARGEQFF
CDR3 DNA: TGTGCCACCAGTGCCAGGGGTGAGCAGTTCTTC
J gene: TRBJ2-1
V gene: TRBV24-1
clone size: many
D gene: .

CDR3 protein: CASSPADRASTDTQYF
CDR3 DNA: TGCGCCAGCAGCCCAGCGGACAGGGCAAGCACAGATACGCAGTATTTT
J gene: TRBJ2-3
V gene: TRBV5-1
clone size: .
D gene: TRBD1

CDR3 protein: CASRAGTGVYNDEQFF
CDR3 DNA: TGCGCCAGCAGGGCCGGGACAGGGGTTTATAATGATGAGCAGTTCTTC
J gene: TRBJ2-1
V gene: TRBV5-1
clone size: few
D gene: TRBD1

CDR3 protein: CSVAGPGGLGEQFF
CDR3 DNA: TGCAGCGTTGCTGGGCCGGGAGGGCTCGGTGAGCAGTTCTTC
J gene: TRBJ2-1
V gene: TRBV29-1
clone size: many
D gene: TRBD2

CDR3 protein: CASRLGTGGSHEQYF
CDR3 DNA: TGTGCCAGCAGACTCGGGACAGGGGGCTCCCACGAGCAGTACTTC
J gene: TRBJ2-7
V gene: TRBV12-3/TRBV12-4
clone size: few
D gene: TRBD1

CDR3 protein: CASSSPATGRYGANVLTF
CDR3 DNA: TGTGCCAGCAGTTCCCCAGCCACGGGACGTTATGGGGCCAACGTCCTGACTTTC
J gene: TRBJ2-6
V gene: TRBV27
clone size: few
D gene: .

CDR3 protein: CASSQDGTSRDTDTQYF
CDR3 DNA: TGTGCCAGCAGCCAAGACGGGACTAGCAGAGACACAGATACGCAGTATTTT
J gene: TRBJ2-3
V gene: TRBV4-2
clone size: .
D gene: TRBD2

CDR3 protein: CASSLAEALAGNTIYF
CDR3 DNA: TGCGCCAGCAGCTTGGCCGAGGCCCTTGCGGGAAACACCATATATTTT
J gene: TRBJ1-3
V gene: TRBV5-1
clone size: few
D gene: .

CDR3 protein: CASSLGRAHGTEAFF
CDR3 DNA: TGCGCCAGCAGCTTGGGCAGGGCCCATGGCACTGAAGCTTTCTTT
J gene: TRBJ1-1
V gene: TRBV5-1
clone size: few
D gene: .

CDR3 protein: CAISEGQEGRDEQYF
CDR3 DNA: TGTGCCATCAGTGAGGGGCAGGAGGGGCGCGACGAGCAGTACTTC
J gene: TRBJ2-7
V gene: TRBV10-3
clone size: many
D gene: .

CDR3 protein: CASRWGRGLLASYEQYF
CDR3 DNA: TGTGCCAGCAGATGGGGGAGGGGACTTCTAGCTTCCTACGAGCAGTACTTC
J gene: TRBJ2-7
V gene: TRBV6-1
clone size: .
D gene: TRBD2

CDR3 protein: CASTQGLEAGQHF
CDR3 DNA: TGTGCCAGCACTCAGGGACTAGAAGCAGGCCAGCATTTT
J gene: TRBJ1-5
V gene: TRBV12-3/TRBV12-4
clone size: .
D gene: .

CDR3 protein: CASSYPGANTEAFF
CDR3 DNA: TGTGCCAGCAGTTATCCGGGGGCCAACACTGAAGCTTTCTTT
J gene: TRBJ1-1
V gene: TRBV27
clone size: .
D gene: .

CDR3 protein: CASSFYRGHAEAFF
CDR3 DNA: TGCGCCAGCAGCTTTTACAGGGGGCACGCTGAAGCTTTCTTT
J gene: TRBJ1-1
V gene: TRBV5-1
clone size: many
D gene: TRBD1

CDR3 protein: CASSQDRGWHGQYF
CDR3 DNA: TGCGCCAGCAGCCAAGATCGTGGGTGGCACGGGCAGTACTTC
J gene: TRBJ2-7
V gene: TRBV4-3
clone size: many
D gene: .

CDR3 protein: CASSPLGTSSVFSTDTQYF
CDR3 DNA: TGCGCCAGCAGCCCTTTGGGGACTAGCTCGGTTTTTAGCACAGATACGCAGTATTTT
J gene: TRBJ2-3
V gene: TRBV10-2
clone size: many
D gene: TRBD2

CDR3 protein: CASSDILVGLRTYEQYF
CDR3 DNA: TGTGCCAGCAGTGATATTTTAGTGGGGCTGAGGACCTACGAGCAGTACTTC
J gene: TRBJ2-7
V gene: TRBV2
clone size: few
D gene: .

CDR3 protein: CASSLEGGRGTEAFF
CDR3 DNA: TGCGCCAGCAGCTTGGAAGGGGGCCGAGGGACTGAAGCTTTCTTT
J gene: TRBJ1-1
V gene: TRBV5-1
clone size: .
D gene: TRBD1

CDR3 protein: CASSSATGGAGAFF
CDR3 DNA: TGTGCCAGCAGCTCCGCGACAGGGGGCGCGGGAGCTTTCTTT
J gene: TRBJ1-1
V gene: TRBV13
clone size: few
D gene: TRBD1

CDR3 protein: CASSPTGGRGNTEAFF
CDR3 DNA: TGTGCCAGCAGTCCAACAGGGGGCCGGGGGAACACTGAAGCTTTCTTT
J gene: TRBJ1-1
V gene: TRBV7-2
clone size: few
D gene: TRBD1

CDR3 protein: CASSPRPGQGAPGNTIYF
CDR3 DNA: TGTGCCAGCAGCCCTCGACCGGGACAGGGGGCGCCCGGAAACACCATATATTTT
J gene: TRBJ1-3
V gene: TRBV7-8
clone size: .
D gene: TRBD1

CDR3 protein: CASSVPGGEQYF
CDR3 DNA: TGTGCCAGCAGCGTACCAGGTGGCGAGCAGTACTTC
J gene: TRBJ2-7
V gene: TRBV9
clone size: .
D gene: .

CDR3 protein: CASSQGGLDNEQFF
CDR3 DNA: TGTGCCAGCAGCCAAGGAGGCCTCGACAATGAGCAGTTCTTC
J gene: TRBJ2-1
V gene: TRBV4-2
clone size: few
D gene: .

CDR3 protein: CSAVPRGRTNEKLFF
CDR3 DNA: TGCAGTGCTGTCCCCAGGGGGCGAACTAATGAAAAACTGTTTTTT
J gene: TRBJ1-4
V gene: TRBV20-1
clone size: few
D gene: TRBD1

CDR3 protein: CASSPRTSGRTDTQYF
CDR3 DNA: TGTGCCAGCAGTCCCCGGACTAGCGGGAGAACAGATACGCAGTATTTT
J gene: TRBJ2-3
V gene: TRBV28
clone size: few
D gene: TRBD2